A single sample gave rise to the 13 T cell receptor beta chains below, sequenced in a study of monozygotic twins with inflammatory bowel disease. TCRdb reprocessed the 5' RACE reads, with one entry per CDR3 protein and no DNA. The specimen's table records just over 300,000 distinct CDR3 sequences. The material sequenced was blood. Receptors were obtained from a human donor with ulcerative colitis or Crohn's disease, or a healthy co-twin of an affected twin (not recorded which).

The V and J genes are TRBV28 and TRBJ1-5; the D call from TCRdb, TRBD1, cannot be confirmed without DNA. The CDR3 loop spans 13 amino acids. The germline gives CDR1 MDHEN, CDR2 SYDVKM. The CDR3 loop reads CASRYRVFHPQHF.

The rearrangement links TRBV18 to TRBJ1-5; there is no DNA to check the TCRdb D call of TRBD1. The CDR3 runs to 17 residues. CDR1 is KGHSH and CDR2 is LQKENI in the germline V gene. The CDR3 sequence is CASSLRQAWGSNQPQHF.

V is TRBV6-5 and J is TRBJ2-4; there is no DNA to check the TCRdb D call of TRBD1. Per germline, CDR1 MNHEY and CDR2 SVGAGI. The CDR3 runs to 17 residues. CDR3 region: CASSYLGGVGGKNIQYF.

The rearrangement uses TRBV12-3 or TRBV12-4 and TRBJ1-2; there is no DNA to check the TCRdb D call of TRBD1. The CDR3 covers 13 residues. The CDR3 spells CASSFDGQGGYTF.

The chain is built from TRBV7-2 and TRBJ2-5; checking the TCRdb D call of TRBD2 is not possible without DNA. Germline CDR1 reads SGHTA; CDR2 reads FQGNSA. CDR3 length equals 14 residues. This CDR3 reads CASSLVRARETQYF. Drawing the rest from reference TRBV7-2 and TRBJ2-5, the complete variable domain is GAGVSQSPSNKVTEKGKDVELRCDPISGHTALYWYRQSLGQGLEFLIYFQGNSAPDKSGLPSDRFSAERTGGSVSTLTIQRTQQEDSAVYLCASSLVRARETQYFGPGTRLLVL.

The V and J genes are TRBV5-4 and TRBJ1-1; without DNA, the TCRdb call of TRBD1 cannot be checked. This CDR3 is 14 amino acids long. The germline gives CDR1 SGHNT, CDR2 YYREEE (reference sequence). This chain's CDR3 is CASSLLTEYTEAFF.

The chain uses TRBV6-2 or TRBV6-3 and TRBJ1-5; there is no DNA to check the TCRdb D call of TRBD1. Germline-derived CDR1 and CDR2 are MNHEY and SVGEGT. The CDR3 is 15 residues long. The CDR3 is CASSDFPGFNQPQHF.

The CDR3 sequence is CSVKRGSYNEQFF. The rearrangement joins TRBV29-1 to TRBJ2-1; the TCRdb D gene call, TRBD1, has no DNA to confirm it. CDR1 is SQVTM, CDR2 ANQGSEA, per germline. There are 13 residues in the CDR3.

V and J are TRBV5-5 and TRBJ2-3. The germline gives CDR1 SGHKS, CDR2 YYEKEE (reference sequence). The length of the CDR3 is 18 residues. The CDR3 loop reads CASSLEVRGRGARDTQYF.

V is TRBV20-1 and J is TRBJ1-2; TCRdb's assignment of TRBD1 cannot be checked, as there is no DNA. Germline V gene lookup returns CDR1 DFQATT and CDR2 SNEGSKA (reference sequence). The CDR3 length is 14 residues. CDR3 loop: CSARVAGGGYGYTF.

The genes are TRBV10-2 and TRBJ2-7; as DNA is missing, the TRBD2 call by TCRdb cannot be tested. The germline V gene has CDR1 WSHSY and CDR2 SAAADI. This CDR3 comprises 15 residues. CDR3 amino acids: CASSEGSGRAYEQYF.

The chain links TRBV12-3 or TRBV12-4 to TRBJ1-1; as DNA is missing, the TRBD1 call by TCRdb cannot be tested. The CDR3 loop spans 13 amino acids. Here the CDR3 reads CASGDRENTEAFF.

The chain recombines TRBV7-9 with TRBJ2-3; TCRdb picks TRBD2, but there is no DNA to check that call. The CDR3 contains 16 residues. Germline CDR1 is SEHNR and CDR2 is FQNEAQ (reference sequence). CDR3 sequence: CASSLGQSGVADTQYF.